This TCR beta chain originates from a study of T-cell reconstitution after alpha-beta-depleted transplantation in children. The library targeted TCRbeta and was prepared with unique molecular identifiers. One entry per CDR3 protein, called by TCRdb with MiXCR from the PCR reads. The sample comprises approximately 490,000 distinct CDR3 sequences, roughly an eighth of which are singletons, and 5% to 6% rests with the top ten. There are a few counts of this clonotype. This CDR3 is built from 11 residues. Trimming stripped 5 bases from V and 9 bases from J, with 8 bases between. V usage is TRBV12-3 or TRBV12-4 and J usage is TRBJ2-1; D is unclear. The source is a human donor who donated a stem cell graft to a child with combined immunodeficiency. The sequenced sample was PBMCs from the stem cell graft donor, obtained from the stem cell graft. CDR3 region: CASSAVREQFF. The CDR3 DNA is TGTGCCAGCAGTGCAGTCCGTGAGCAGTTCTTC.